The clone carrying this T cell receptor (beta chain) was counted ten times or more. Its antigen is unidentified. Tagging with unique molecular identifiers was applied to individual cDNA molecules. One entry per CDR3 protein results from TCRdb running MiXCR on the 5' RACE reads. The sample carries under 65,000 distinct CDR3 sequences, about an eighth recorded once. This entry comes from a study of early T cells in non-severe SARS-CoV-2 infection. At the level of the study: Sequencing was performed on bulk RNA from unsorted whole blood, leaving chains unpaired.

CDR1 and CDR2 (germline): DFQATT, SNEGSKA (reference sequence). The CDR3 is made up of 14 amino acids. The ends were cut back, 5 bases at V and 7 bases at J, with 21 bases in the middle. Study-level findings and limits: Anti-spike CD8 responses were favored by VDJdb matching, which missed private and CD4 specificities.

This chain joins TRBV20-1 and TRBJ2-7, with D uncertain. The sequence derives from an adult who was a healthcare worker with PCR-confirmed SARS-CoV-2 infection or an uninfected control (not recorded which). Source material: whole blood. Here the CDR3 DNA reads TGCAGTGCTCCAAGCGCCCCCGACCGGTGGGAGCAGTACTTC. It specifies CSAPSAPDRWEQYF.